Given below is one T cell receptor (beta chain) in context. Its antigen is currently not known. Base qualities are not recorded, but no much larger clone differs from it by a single base. These data belong to a study of T cell responses to AZD1222 COVID-19 vaccine (dated by TCRdb to about 2021). For context, the study as a whole: A total of about 230 trial participants underwent TCR sequencing, of whom about 200 received two doses of AZD1222 and about 25 received two doses of the MenACWY control vaccine. Enrollment into the trials was organized by age into subgroups of 18-55, 56-69 and 70-plus years, and those subgroups contained around 150, 28 and 57 TCR-sequenced participants, respectively. Beyond this particular receptor, the publication reports: Conclusions about previously exposed vaccinees are limited, since just a handful of AZD1222 recipients were seropositive for SARS-CoV-2 at baseline. Most participants were white British and females outnumbered males, and the authors suggested that clonal diversity may have been underestimated. The whole spike protein was spanned by vaccine-associated CD4 TCRs, and dominant responses were seen in regions 160-218 and 743-854. Because no day 14 peak-response samples were available, repertoires were characterized only after the peak T cell response. Nearly half of unique spike-specific TCRs reportedly recognized epitopes outside regions mutated in the B.1.351 and B.1.1.7 variants. Spike-specific TCR breadth and depth rose significantly after two AZD1222 doses compared with day 0 and with MenACWY recipients. In the small 56-69-year group, the increase in depth fell short of significance, most likely because of low power.

The time point label, read with the paper, signifies: about 28 days (+/-7) after the second vaccine dose. AZD1222 recipients with second doses at about 4 weeks or about 12 weeks were pooled, because spike-specific TCR depth and breadth did not differ between schedules. Vaccinee samples came from UK trials COV001 and COV002, including a single-blind randomized controlled phase 2/3 trial of AZD1222 (ChAdOx1 nCoV-19) in healthy adults. For TCRbeta chain sequencing, PBMC samples from trial participants were taken at day 0 and at day 28 after the second dose. The CDR3 runs 15 amino acids, cysteine and phenylalanine included. The only DNA kept is the CDR3, 45 bases in frame from the first base. The germline V gene encodes CDR1 SGHDT and CDR2 YYEEEE. V and J lose 3 bases and 2 bases, and a span of 11 bases separates them. The CDR3 regions of human TCRbeta chains were analyzed by immunosequencing. The authors' analysis ran thus. TCRs in the repertoires were matched against a reference library of SARS-CoV-2-specific TCRs that had been generated with the MIRA antigen-specificity platform. Breadth was defined as the fraction of unique TCRs that were SARS-CoV-2-associated. Depth was defined as the fraction of total T cells that were SARS-CoV-2-associated. Using the MIRA data, each spike-specific TCR was assigned both to the spike region to which the TCR was reactive and to a CD4 or CD8 class. Log10-transformed breadth and depth values were compared by one-way ANOVA with Sidak's multiple comparisons tests. The table was pulled from immuneACCESS by TCRdb, which kept in-frame rearrangements only. Such tables lose some clones; where checked, under half of the loss comes from unresolved V genes, and the rest has no known cause. The V and J calls and the clone size are those of that table, but D and trimming were determined from the DNA. Within this sample are 150,000 to 200,000 clones, with around 88% of them counted one time only. 11% of the sample comes from the top ten.

The V and J genes are TRBV5-6 and TRBJ1-4; matching of 5 bases hints at TRBD1 as the D gene. The clonotype comes from an adult who received the AZD1222 COVID-19 vaccine. The material was peripheral blood, obtained 28 days after the second AZD1222 dose. The CDR3 region has the sequence CASSSVGRTNEKLFF. The sequenced DNA: TGTGCCAGCAGCTCGGTGGGGCGCACTAATGAAAAACTGTTTTTT.